The TCR beta chain under discussion was sequenced for a study of T cell responses to AZD1222 COVID-19 vaccine. Whole-study findings and limits: Females outnumbered males among donors, who were mostly white British; clonal diversity was possibly underestimated. Unmutated regions of variants are reportedly targeted by nearly half of spike-specific TCRs.

The CDR3 length is 17 residues. Germline CDR1 is MDHEN and CDR2 is SYDVKM. The V gene end was trimmed by 6 bases and the J gene end by 4 bases; junction bases not matched to a gene: 12. As for this clone: Its antigen is not known.

Clones were read by immunoSEQ multiplex PCR, and TCRdb kept only the in-frame ones, dropping some. The sample gives 140,000 or so clones, roughly nine tenths of which show up once; roughly 1.5% is in the top ten. Source: peripheral blood, taken 28 days after the second AZD1222 dose. The chain links TRBV28 to TRBJ2-3, with 11 bases lining up with TRBD2. The source is an adult who received the AZD1222 COVID-19 vaccine. The CDR3 DNA sequence: TGTGCCAGCAGAAAGGCGGGGCTAGCGGGAGGCCCAGATACGCAGTATTTT. It specifies CASRKAGLAGGPDTQYF.